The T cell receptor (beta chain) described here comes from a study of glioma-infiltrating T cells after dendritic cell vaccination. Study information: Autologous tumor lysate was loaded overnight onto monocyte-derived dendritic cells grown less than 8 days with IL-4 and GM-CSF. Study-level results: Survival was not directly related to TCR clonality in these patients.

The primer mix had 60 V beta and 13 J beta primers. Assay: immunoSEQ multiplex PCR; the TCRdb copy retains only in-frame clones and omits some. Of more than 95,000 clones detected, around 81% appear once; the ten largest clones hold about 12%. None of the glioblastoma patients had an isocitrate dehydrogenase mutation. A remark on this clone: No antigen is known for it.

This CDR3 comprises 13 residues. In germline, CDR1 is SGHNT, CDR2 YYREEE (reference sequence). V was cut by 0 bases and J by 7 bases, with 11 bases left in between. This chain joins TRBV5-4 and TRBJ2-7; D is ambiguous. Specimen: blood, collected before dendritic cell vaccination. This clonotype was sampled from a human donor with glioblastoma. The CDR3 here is CASSLGPRREQYF. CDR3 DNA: TGTGCCAGCAGCTTGGGTCCGCGTAGAGAGCAGTACTTC. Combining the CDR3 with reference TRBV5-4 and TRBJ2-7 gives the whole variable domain ETGVTQSPTHLIKTRGQQVTLRCSSQSGHNTVSWYQQALGQGPQFIFQYYREEENGRGNFPPRFSGLQFPNYSSELNVNALELDDSALYLCASSLGPRREQYFGPGTRLTVT.